Listed here is a single T cell receptor beta chain. The sample is drawn from a study of shared clonotypes between healthy human individuals. V shed 3 bases and J shed 9 bases, with 21 bases lying between them. Germline loops: CDR1 KGHSH, CDR2 LQKENI. The CDR3 is made up of 16 amino acids. Assay: immunoSEQ multiplex PCR; the TCRdb copy retains only in-frame clones and omits some. The data contain a few million clones, around 93% of them singletons. This chain uses TRBV18 with TRBJ1-5; possibly TRBD1 for D (5 bases). The TCR comes from a man aged 18 to 29 in good health. Some clones in this sample may be carry-over from other donors' samples. Material: naive CD4+ T cells from PBMCs. Subset noted: CD45RA+ positively selected. The CDR3 region is CASSPSIGTSNSPQHF. The CDR3 DNA sequence: TGTGCCAGCTCACCGAGTATCGGGACCTCAAATTCGCCCCAGCATTTT.